A selection of T cell receptor beta chains follows, all from one sample in a study of blood T cell repertoires in COVID-19. Clones were sequenced by immunoSEQ multiplex PCR, and TCRdb holds only the in-frame ones, with some missing. The sample consists of about 210,000 clones, approximately 80% of them appearing once. Sequencing used peripheral blood. These TCRs come from a man aged 45-65 years with active or convalescent COVID-19. CDR3s include the opening cysteine and the closing phenylalanine or tryptophan. Each record gives: D gene, V gene, J gene, clone size, CDR3 DNA, CDR3 protein. D genes are given only for firm matches. Part of the rows lack a size; the others show once, few, many or a class for expanded clones.

D gene: .
V gene: TRBV7-2
J gene: TRBJ1-4
clone size: .
CDR3 DNA: TGTGCCAGCAGCTTAGTATTGAGGGAAAAACTGTTTTTT
CDR3 protein: CASSLVLREKLFF

D gene: .
V gene: TRBV5-1
J gene: TRBJ1-3
clone size: .
CDR3 DNA: TGCGCCAGCAGCTTGGGGGCACAGTACTCTGGAAACACCATATATTTT
CDR3 protein: CASSLGAQYSGNTIYF

D gene: TRBD1
V gene: TRBV5-4
J gene: TRBJ2-1
clone size: .
CDR3 DNA: TGTGCCAGCAGCATCCCGGGACAGTTTTACAATGAGCAGTTCTTC
CDR3 protein: CASSIPGQFYNEQFF

D gene: TRBD1
V gene: TRBV6-5
J gene: TRBJ1-2
clone size: .
CDR3 DNA: TGTGCCAGCGGGAGACAGGGACCTTACGGCTACACCTTC
CDR3 protein: CASGRQGPYGYTF

D gene: .
V gene: TRBV23-1
J gene: TRBJ2-1
clone size: .
CDR3 DNA: TGCGCCAGCAGAAATATGAGGCAGATCTACAATGAGCAGTTCTTC
CDR3 protein: CASRNMRQIYNEQFF

D gene: .
V gene: TRBV19
J gene: TRBJ1-2
clone size: .
CDR3 DNA: TGTGCCAGTAGTATCTCACAGAACTATGGCTACACCTTC
CDR3 protein: CASSISQNYGYTF

D gene: .
V gene: TRBV25-1
J gene: TRBJ1-5
clone size: .
CDR3 DNA: TGTGCCAGCAGTGCCACAGGAAGCAATCAGCCCCAGCATTTT
CDR3 protein: CASSATGSNQPQHF

D gene: .
V gene: TRBV7-9
J gene: TRBJ1-3
clone size: .
CDR3 DNA: TGTGCCAGCAGCAGCGGGGGAGCTGGAAACACCATATATTTT
CDR3 protein: CASSSGGAGNTIYF

D gene: .
V gene: TRBV11-2
J gene: TRBJ2-1
clone size: .
CDR3 DNA: TGTGCCAGCAGCCCATCTAACTCCTACAATGAGCAGTTCTTC
CDR3 protein: CASSPSNSYNEQFF

D gene: TRBD2
V gene: TRBV5-4
J gene: TRBJ2-6
clone size: .
CDR3 DNA: TGTGCCAGCAGCTTAGAGACTAGCGGGTCTGGGGCCAACGTCCTGACTTTC
CDR3 protein: CASSLETSGSGANVLTF

D gene: .
V gene: TRBV19
J gene: TRBJ2-2
clone size: .
CDR3 DNA: TGTGCCAGTAGGACACAGGTTAACACCGGGGAGCTGTTTTTT
CDR3 protein: CASRTQVNTGELFF

D gene: .
V gene: TRBV10-2
J gene: TRBJ1-5
clone size: .
CDR3 DNA: TGCGCCAGCAGTGAGTCCAGGGCTAGCAATCAGCCCCAGCATTTT
CDR3 protein: CASSESRASNQPQHF

D gene: .
V gene: TRBV6-5
J gene: TRBJ1-6
clone size: .
CDR3 DNA: TGTGCCAGCAGAGGAGGCTTAAATTCACCCCTCCACTTT
CDR3 protein: CASRGGLNSPLHF

D gene: .
V gene: TRBV4-3
J gene: TRBJ2-1
clone size: once
CDR3 DNA: TGCGCCAGCAGCCAAGACCCCACAAGCTCCTACAATGAGCAGTTCTTC
CDR3 protein: CASSQDPTSSYNEQFF

D gene: TRBD1
V gene: TRBV28
J gene: TRBJ2-1
clone size: .
CDR3 DNA: TGTGCCCGCCCCACAGGGGTTAGAAACAATGAGCAGTTCTTC
CDR3 protein: CARPTGVRNNEQFF

D gene: TRBD1
V gene: TRBV7-9
J gene: TRBJ1-2
clone size: .
CDR3 DNA: TGTGCCAGCAGCTTAGGACAGGGTGTAAGTGGCTACACCTTC
CDR3 protein: CASSLGQGVSGYTF

D gene: .
V gene: TRBV9
J gene: TRBJ2-1
clone size: .
CDR3 DNA: TGTGCCAGCGGGGGGGCGGTCTCCTACAATGAGCAGTTCTTC
CDR3 protein: CASGGAVSYNEQFF

D gene: .
V gene: TRBV6-5
J gene: TRBJ2-1
clone size: .
CDR3 DNA: TGTGCCAGCAGTAGGAACGGAGCAGCCTACAATGAGCAGTTCTTC
CDR3 protein: CASSRNGAAYNEQFF

D gene: .
V gene: TRBV9
J gene: TRBJ1-2
clone size: .
CDR3 DNA: TGTGCCAGCAGCAGCAGGGGCGGGAGCTATGGCTACACCTTC
CDR3 protein: CASSSRGGSYGYTF

D gene: TRBD2
V gene: TRBV7-2
J gene: TRBJ2-1
clone size: .
CDR3 DNA: TGTGCCAGCAGCCCCCGGACTAGCGGGAGTAGGCATGAGCAGTTCTTC
CDR3 protein: CASSPRTSGSRHEQFF

D gene: TRBD1
V gene: TRBV2
J gene: TRBJ1-2
clone size: .
CDR3 DNA: TGTGCCAGCCGAGACAGGGGTGACAACTATGGCTACACCTTC
CDR3 protein: CASRDRGDNYGYTF

D gene: TRBD1
V gene: TRBV14
J gene: TRBJ1-6
clone size: .
CDR3 DNA: TGTGCCAGCAGCCCGGGACAGTATAATTCACCCCTCCACTTT
CDR3 protein: CASSPGQYNSPLHF

D gene: .
V gene: TRBV5-1
J gene: TRBJ1-2
clone size: .
CDR3 DNA: TGCGCCAGCAGCTTGGTATCCAACTATGGCTACACCTTC
CDR3 protein: CASSLVSNYGYTF

D gene: .
V gene: TRBV19
J gene: TRBJ1-1
clone size: .
CDR3 DNA: TGTGCCAGTAGTGCGCAGGGATACACTGAAGCTTTCTTT
CDR3 protein: CASSAQGYTEAFF

D gene: .
V gene: TRBV7-8
J gene: TRBJ1-2
clone size: once
CDR3 DNA: TGTGCCAGCAGCTTAGACAGATTCTATGGCTACACCTTC
CDR3 protein: CASSLDRFYGYTF

D gene: .
V gene: TRBV6-5
J gene: TRBJ1-6
clone size: .
CDR3 DNA: TGTGCCAGCAGTTTAGAGGGTCCCTATAATTCACCCCTCCACTTT
CDR3 protein: CASSLEGPYNSPLHF

D gene: .
V gene: TRBV9
J gene: TRBJ2-3
clone size: .
CDR3 DNA: TGTGCCAGCAGCTCCTCTGCGGATACAGATACGCAGTATTTT
CDR3 protein: CASSSSADTDTQYF

D gene: TRBD1
V gene: TRBV7-9
J gene: TRBJ1-4
clone size: .
CDR3 DNA: TGTGCCAGCAGCTACGCCCGCGGGACAGTTAATGAAAAACTGTTTTTT
CDR3 protein: CASSYARGTVNEKLFF

D gene: TRBD2
V gene: TRBV3-1/TRBV3-2
J gene: TRBJ2-5
clone size: .
CDR3 DNA: TGTGCCAGCAGCCAAGGACTAGCGGCCTCCAAAGAGACCCAGTACTTC
CDR3 protein: CASSQGLAASKETQYF

D gene: .
V gene: TRBV6-5
J gene: TRBJ2-5
clone size: few
CDR3 DNA: TGTGCCAGCAGTTACTATTCTGGCAAAGAGACCCAGTACTTC
CDR3 protein: CASSYYSGKETQYF

D gene: TRBD2
V gene: TRBV11-3
J gene: TRBJ2-1
clone size: once
CDR3 DNA: TGTGCCAGCAGCTTACTAGCGGCTAATGAGCAGTTCTTC
CDR3 protein: CASSLLAANEQFF

D gene: .
V gene: TRBV15
J gene: TRBJ1-2
clone size: .
CDR3 DNA: TGTGCCACCAGCAGCCAACCGGGAGGCTACACCTTC
CDR3 protein: CATSSQPGGYTF

D gene: .
V gene: TRBV5-1
J gene: TRBJ2-5
clone size: .
CDR3 DNA: TGCGCCAGCAGCTTGGAGGGACTTCAAGAGACCCAGTACTTC
CDR3 protein: CASSLEGLQETQYF

D gene: TRBD2
V gene: TRBV6-2/TRBV6-3
J gene: TRBJ2-1
clone size: .
CDR3 DNA: TGTGCCAGCAGTTACGGAGCTAGCGGCCATGAGCAGTTCTTC
CDR3 protein: CASSYGASGHEQFF

D gene: .
V gene: TRBV9
J gene: TRBJ2-7
clone size: .
CDR3 DNA: TGTGCCAGCAGCGTAGGACCTCCGGGACTCGTCTCCTACGAGCAGTACTTC
CDR3 protein: CASSVGPPGLVSYEQYF

D gene: TRBD2
V gene: TRBV5-6
J gene: TRBJ2-7
clone size: .
CDR3 DNA: TGTGCCAGCAGCAGCGTTGGAACTAGCGGACAGTACTTC
CDR3 protein: CASSSVGTSGQYF